This TCR beta chain came from a study of blood T cell repertoires in COVID-19. Looking at the study overall: Collection of acute and convalescent COVID-19 samples took place in the United States, Italy and Spain.

The ends were cut back, 6 bases at V and 0 bases at J, with 17 bases in the middle. The CDR3 spans 16 residues. Germline lookup yields CDR1 SNHLY and CDR2 FYNNEI. Per the authors' pipeline: By means of reference gene primer amplification, nucleated cell counts were estimated. The repertoire was sequenced with immunoSEQ multiplex PCR; TCRdb's copy has only in-frame clones and lacks some. That table is the source of V, J and clone size, and D and trimming were worked out from the DNA. The table shows a few hundred thousand clones, with around 90% occurring only once. The chain uses TRBV2 and TRBJ1-2; the D gene is possibly TRBD1 (5 bases). The sequenced material came from peripheral blood. This TCR was sampled from a man between 40 and 49 years old with acute or convalescent COVID-19. CDR3 in amino acids: CASSGSGRTPNYGYTF. In DNA form, the CDR3 reads TGTGCCAGCAGCGGAAGCGGGAGGACACCTAACTATGGCTACACCTTC.